The entry below gives a single TCR beta chain sequence along with its context. Its antigen is currently unknown. This entry belongs to a study of T cells in tuberculosis. Overall study: This South African cohort compared adolescents with or without latent tuberculosis against adults with active tuberculosis.

With V trimmed by 6 bases and J by 3 bases, 19 bases remained unmatched. The germline CDR1 and CDR2 sequences are WNHNN and SYGVQD (reference sequence). The CDR3 covers 20 residues. Study results and caveats: Selection depended on which cryopreserved specimens were available. Smaller alpha distances in active tuberculosis partly reflected shorter CDR3-alpha lengths. A GMM-specific repertoire classifier reached roughly 87% accuracy, AUROC under 0.95.

Some clones are missing from TCRdb's copy, which holds only in-frame ones; the method was immunoSEQ multiplex PCR. The table includes 45,000 or so clones, 90% to 95% detected once. The source of this sequence is a donor aged 5-35 years with latent tuberculosis or without tuberculosis infection. Material: PBMCs. The chain has TRBV10-1 and TRBJ2-3; 12 bases map to TRBD2. The CDR3 DNA reads TGCGCCAGCAGGGCCATTTTTCCTAGCGGGGGGGCCATTGGAACAGATACGCAGTATTTT. It codes for CASRAIFPSGGAIGTDTQYF.